These T cell receptor beta chains were read from a single sample in a study of T cells in Graves' hyperthyroidism and ophthalmopathy. A single record per CDR3 protein comes from TCRdb applying MiXCR to the multiplex PCR reads. The data show a few hundred thousand distinct CDR3 sequences, roughly an eighth seen once. Sequencing used blood. All receptors come from a woman aged 18-30 years with Graves' hyperthyroidism. Each CDR3 is given with its conserved first and last residue. D genes are given only for firm matches. Clone size is shown for a subset of rows, as once, few, many or a class of expanded clone.

TRBV29-1	TRBD1	TRBJ2-7	few	TGCAGCGTTGACGTTACAGGGGGCCTCTACGAGCAGTACTTC	CSVDVTGGLYEQYF
TRBV18	TRBD2	TRBJ2-7	many	TGTGCCAGCTCAGGACTAGCGGGAGAGGGCGAGCAGTACTTC	CASSGLAGEGEQYF
TRBV27	.	TRBJ2-7	many	TGTGCCAGCAGCCCTTCTCTCTGGGAGAGCTCCTACGAGCAGTACTTC	CASSPSLWESSYEQYF
TRBV5-1	TRBD1	TRBJ1-4	many	TGCGCCAGCAGCCGGGACAGGGGTGGTGAAAAACTGTTTTTT	CASSRDRGGEKLFF
TRBV5-1	.	TRBJ2-3	few	TGCGCCAGCAGCTTGCGGGGCCCCACAGATACGCAGTATTTT	CASSLRGPTDTQYF
TRBV12-5	.	TRBJ1-5	few	TGTGCTAGTGCCGACTCGGAACTTCAGCCCCAGCATTTT	CASADSELQPQHF
TRBV20-1	TRBD1	TRBJ1-5	few	TGCAGTGCTAGAGTAACGACAGGGGGCAATCAGCCCCAGCATTTT	CSARVTTGGNQPQHF
TRBV6-1	.	TRBJ1-5	many	TGTGCCAGCAGTGAAGCGATGGGGCCCCATCAGCCCCAGCATTTT	CASSEAMGPHQPQHF
TRBV28	.	TRBJ2-7	many	TGTGCCAGCAGTTTGGGTCCTAACTCCTACGAGCAGTACTTC	CASSLGPNSYEQYF
TRBV28	TRBD1	TRBJ2-2	few	TGTGCCAGCAGTCCGAGACAGGGGGCGAACACCGGGGAGCTGTTTTTT	CASSPRQGANTGELFF
TRBV27	.	TRBJ1-4	few	TGTGCCAGCAGTTTAAAGAGGGGCGTAGCTAATGAAAAACTGTTTTTT	CASSLKRGVANEKLFF
TRBV30	TRBD1	TRBJ1-2	few	TGTGCCTGGAGTCGAGACAGGGCCATCGATGGCTACACCTTC	CAWSRDRAIDGYTF
TRBV4-3	.	TRBJ1-1	.	TGCGCCAGCAGCCCCGGACGGGGCTTCACTGAAGCTTTCTTT	CASSPGRGFTEAFF
TRBV30	TRBD2	TRBJ2-1	many	TGTGCCTGGAGTGCAAAGAGACTAGCGGGAGGTAGATGGGATGAGCAGTTCTTC	CAWSAKRLAGGRWDEQFF